This T cell receptor (beta chain) was sequenced during a study of blood T cell repertoires in COVID-19. The CDR3 extends over 14 amino acids. The germline V gene encodes CDR1 SEHNR and CDR2 FQNEAQ (reference sequence). V was pared by 5 bases and J by 5 bases, with 13 bases between. Details on this clone: The same CDR3 can be traced to other DNA sequences in this sample.

Produced via immunoSEQ multiplex PCR; TCRdb's table is partial and in-frame only. The sample lists some 260,000 clones; over 70% were seen once. This receptor was obtained from a woman in her 70s with COVID-19, enrolled during active disease. This chain links TRBV7-9 with TRBJ1-5; maybe TRBD1 (6 bases). The sequenced material came from peripheral blood. The CDR3 loop is CASSPGQGYQPQHF. The CDR3 nucleotides read TGTGCCAGCAGCCCCGGGCAGGGGTATCAGCCCCAGCATTTT.